This entry is about one T cell receptor beta chain. In the study's own analysis: Counts of nucleated cells, estimated from reference gene primer amplification, were obtained. Generated by immunoSEQ multiplex PCR, the TCRdb table keeps only in-frame clones and is missing some. D and trimming come from the DNA, and the V and J calls and clone size come from that table. The repertoire holds a few hundred thousand clones, with 90% as singletons. The data belong to a study of blood T cell repertoires in COVID-19. Whole-study context: Samples of COVID-19 (acute and convalescent) were obtained from the United States, Italy and Spain. From T cells, B-cell-depleted T cells, or PBMCs came the material, which was cDNA or gDNA.

Per the germline V gene, CDR1 is MNHNY and CDR2 is SVGAGI (reference sequence). The V gene end was trimmed by 2 bases and the J gene end by 0 bases; junction bases not matched to a gene: 0. The CDR3 has 15 residues. The TCR originated in a woman in her sixties with COVID-19, enrolled during active disease. Material: peripheral blood. The genes are TRBV6-6 and TRBJ1-5; 8 bases line up with TRBD1. The DNA of the CDR3 is TGTGCCAGCAGTTACGACAGGGGTAGCAATCAGCCCCAGCATTTT. This gives the protein CASSYDRGSNQPQHF.